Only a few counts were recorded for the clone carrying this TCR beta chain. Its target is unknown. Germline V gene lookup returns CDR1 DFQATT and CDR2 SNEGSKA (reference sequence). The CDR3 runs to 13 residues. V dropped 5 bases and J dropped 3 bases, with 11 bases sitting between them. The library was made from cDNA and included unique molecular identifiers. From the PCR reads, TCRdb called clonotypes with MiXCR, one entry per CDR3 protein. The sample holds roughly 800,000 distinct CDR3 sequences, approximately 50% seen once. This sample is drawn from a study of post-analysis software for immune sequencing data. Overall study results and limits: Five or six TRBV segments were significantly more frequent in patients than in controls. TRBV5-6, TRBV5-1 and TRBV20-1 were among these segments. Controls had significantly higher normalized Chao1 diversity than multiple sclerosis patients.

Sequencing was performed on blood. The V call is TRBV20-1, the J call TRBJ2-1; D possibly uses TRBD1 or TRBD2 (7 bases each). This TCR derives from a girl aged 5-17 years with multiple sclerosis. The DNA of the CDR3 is TGCAGTGCTGCCAGGGGGGGCTACAATGAGCAGTTCTTC. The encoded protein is CSAARGGYNEQFF.